These T cell receptor beta chains were read from a single sample in a study of blood T cell repertoires in COVID-19. Here immunoSEQ multiplex PCR was the method, and the copy in TCRdb shows in-frame clones only, minus some. This sample has 300,000 to 350,000 clones, with about 86% found just once. The sequenced sample consisted of PBMCs or T cells enriched from blood (not recorded which). These receptors were obtained from a woman aged 40-49 years with acute COVID-19. The CDR3 runs from the conserved cysteine through the conserved F or W. The D gene is left open where the match is weak. A row's size may be missing; if present it is once, few, many or a size class.

D,size,V,J,DNA,CDR3
-,-,TRBV9,TRBJ2-3,TGTGCCAGCAGCGTTTCTCCCAGGGATACAGATACGCAGTATTTT,CASSVSPRDTDTQYF
TRBD1,-,TRBV10-3,TRBJ1-6,TGTGCCATCAGTGAGTCGGGACAGGGAAGTTCCTATAATTCACCCCTCCACTTT,CAISESGQGSSYNSPLHF
-,-,TRBV4-1,TRBJ1-1,TGCGCCAGCAGCCAAGTACCAGGGAATCCGGCTGAAGCTTTCTTT,CASSQVPGNPAEAFF
-,once,TRBV10-1,TRBJ1-5,TGCGCCAGCAGGATCTCGAGTTATCAGCCCCAGCATTTT,CASRISSYQPQHF
-,once,TRBV11-2,TRBJ2-3,TGTGCCAGCAGCCCCTACACAGATACGCAGTATTTT,CASSPYTDTQYF
TRBD2,-,TRBV29-1,TRBJ2-7,TGCAGCGTTGTAGGACTAGCGGGAGACGAGCAGTACTTC,CSVVGLAGDEQYF
TRBD2,once,TRBV2,TRBJ2-1,TGTGCCAGCAGGGGACTAGCAAGCAATGAGCAGTTCTTC,CASRGLASNEQFF
-,-,TRBV6-5,TRBJ2-3,TGTGCCAGCAGTCCAGGGACAGATACGCAGTATTTT,CASSPGTDTQYF
TRBD2,-,TRBV6-6,TRBJ2-3,TGTGCCAGCAGTTACCCTAGCGGGGGCCCCCGGGATACGCAGTATTTT,CASSYPSGGPRDTQYF
-,-,TRBV10-3,TRBJ2-3,TGTGCCATCAGTGACCGAGGTTGGAGCACAGATACGCAGTATTTT,CAISDRGWSTDTQYF
-,-,TRBV7-2,TRBJ1-3,TGTGCCAGCAGCTCGGCTCGAGGGCGCCCAGGAAACACCATATATTTT,CASSSARGRPGNTIYF
TRBD1,-,TRBV19,TRBJ1-2,TGTGCCAGTAGTATAGGTGACAGGGTAGGTGGCTACACCTTC,CASSIGDRVGGYTF
TRBD1,-,TRBV5-1,TRBJ2-2,TGCGCCAGCAGCTTGGTACCAGGGGGTTCCGGGGAGCTGTTTTTT,CASSLVPGGSGELFF
-,-,TRBV9,TRBJ1-6,TGTGCCAGCAGCAAGGGGGACTCACCCCTCCACTTT,CASSKGDSPLHF
TRBD1,-,TRBV11-2,TRBJ2-6,TGTGCCAGCAGCGGGATCCGGACAGGGAACTACTCTGGGGCCAACGTCCTGACTTTC,CASSGIRTGNYSGANVLTF
TRBD1,-,TRBV5-4,TRBJ1-2,TGTGCCAGCAGGCAGGGACAGGGGGTTCACTATGGCTACACCTTC,CASRQGQGVHYGYTF
TRBD2,once,TRBV6-5,TRBJ2-5,TGTGCCAGCAGTTACCAGGGACTAGCTGGTTGGGAGACCCAGTACTTC,CASSYQGLAGWETQYF
TRBD2,-,TRBV5-4,TRBJ2-3,TGTGCCAGCAGCATTGGACTAGCGGGAGGGTCAGATACGCAGTATTTT,CASSIGLAGGSDTQYF
-,-,TRBV27,TRBJ1-1,TGTGCCAGCCTTAGATGGAGGGACGGAGGTCACACTGAAGCTTTCTTT,CASLRWRDGGHTEAFF
TRBD2,-,TRBV11-3,TRBJ2-7,TGTGCCAGCAGCGCTCTAGCGGGGGGCGGCGAGCAGTACTTC,CASSALAGGGEQYF
-,-,TRBV5-4,TRBJ2-1,TGTGCCAGCAGCCAAACTAGCTCCTACAATGAGCAGTTCTTC,CASSQTSSYNEQFF
-,few,TRBV14,TRBJ2-5,TGTGCCAGCAGCCAACGGGGGGCGAGAGGGGAGACCCAGTACTTC,CASSQRGARGETQYF
-,-,TRBV6-1,TRBJ2-7,TGTGCCAGCAGTGAAATAGGGAGACAGTACTTC,CASSEIGRQYF
-,-,TRBV29-1,TRBJ2-5,TGCAGCGTTGGAGTGAAGTACGACTCTCAAGAGACCCAGTACTTC,CSVGVKYDSQETQYF
-,once,TRBV19,TRBJ2-5,TGTGCCAGTAGTAGAATCGGACAGGTGTTGGGACTCCAAGAGACCCAGTACTTC,CASSRIGQVLGLQETQYF
-,-,TRBV14,TRBJ2-7,TGTGCCAGCAGCCAAGAAGATTCGCGCCTATGGGCGTTCTCTAGCGCCTACGAGCAGTACTTC,CASSQEDSRLWAFSSAYEQYF
TRBD2,-,TRBV7-3,TRBJ2-7,TGTGCCAGCAGCATCCCACTAGCGGGAGGGCCGTCCCACGAGCAGTACTTC,CASSIPLAGGPSHEQYF
-,-,TRBV11-2,TRBJ2-3,TGTGCCAGCAACGGGGACTCCTCGGATACGCAGTATTTT,CASNGDSSDTQYF
-,-,TRBV6-5,TRBJ1-2,TGTGCCAGCGACGACAGTAAGAAAGGGAGGCATGGCTACACCTTC,CASDDSKKGRHGYTF
-,-,TRBV6-4,TRBJ1-4,TGTGCCAGCAGGTTGGTTGAGGATGAAAAACTGTTTTTT,CASRLVEDEKLFF
-,-,TRBV28,TRBJ1-4,TGTGCCAGCACCTTAGGGAGGGGGGCCCCTTCCGAAAAACTGTTTTTT,CASTLGRGAPSEKLFF
TRBD2,-,TRBV7-2,TRBJ2-7,TGTGCCAGCAGTCATGCCAAACTAGCGGGGTCGCAGTACTTC,CASSHAKLAGSQYF
TRBD1,few,TRBV12-3/TRBV12-4,TRBJ1-2,TGTGCCAGCACCCAGGGACAGGGTAAAGGCTACACCTTC,CASTQGQGKGYTF
-,-,TRBV7-9,TRBJ1-2,TGTGCCAGCAGCTTAGATCTAGGATCCTATGGCTACACCTTC,CASSLDLGSYGYTF
TRBD2,-,TRBV6-2/TRBV6-3,TRBJ2-7,TGTGCCAGCAGTGGCCCTGGAACTAGCGAGTGGCAGTACTTC,CASSGPGTSEWQYF
-,-,TRBV27,TRBJ1-6,TGTGCCAGCACCCTCTGGGGGGTAGGTGTCGATTCACCCCTCCACTTT,CASTLWGVGVDSPLHF
TRBD1,-,TRBV2,TRBJ2-1,TGTGCCAGCAGTGCGGACAGGGGGGATATCTATGAGCAGTTCTTC,CASSADRGDIYEQFF
-,-,TRBV29-1,TRBJ1-2,TGCAGCGTTGATCGGGGGGCCGGTGGCTATGGCTACACCTTC,CSVDRGAGGYGYTF
-,-,TRBV6-5,TRBJ1-2,TGTGCCAGCAGGTCGGCAGGGTTCCATGGCTACACCTTC,CASRSAGFHGYTF
TRBD1,few,TRBV7-9,TRBJ1-2,TGTGCCAGCACCAACAGGGGGCTAGACTATGGCTACACCTTC,CASTNRGLDYGYTF
TRBD1,once,TRBV5-1,TRBJ2-5,TGCGCCAGCAGCTTTCGACAGGGAGTCGAGACCCAGTACTTC,CASSFRQGVETQYF
-,once,TRBV3-1/TRBV3-2,TRBJ1-5,TGTGCCAGCAGTCCGGACAGTTTAGTGCAGCCCCAGCATTTT,CASSPDSLVQPQHF
-,-,TRBV19,TRBJ2-2,TGTGCCAGTATGACTCCTACCACCCAACGGTCCGGGGAGCTGTTTTTT,CASMTPTTQRSGELFF
-,-,TRBV11-2,TRBJ1-1,TGTGCCAGCAGCTCCGGGACAATGAACACTGAAGCTTTCTTT,CASSSGTMNTEAFF
-,few,TRBV18,TRBJ1-5,TGTGCCAGCTCACCCCAGACAGAGTCGCCCCAGCATTTT,CASSPQTESPQHF
TRBD2,-,TRBV5-8,TRBJ2-7,TGTGCCAGCAGCTTGGCAGCTAGCGGGAGTTGGAACGAGCAGTACTTC,CASSLAASGSWNEQYF
TRBD2,-,TRBV3-1/TRBV3-2,TRBJ2-1,TGTGCCAGCAGCCAAGACCGGCTAGCGGGGGGGGACAATGAGCAGTTCTTC,CASSQDRLAGGDNEQFF
TRBD2,few,TRBV2,TRBJ2-5,TGTGCCAGCAGTACCGGACTAGCGGGGCCACAAGAGACCCAGTACTTC,CASSTGLAGPQETQYF
TRBD1,-,TRBV5-1,TRBJ2-1,TGCGCCAGCAGCCCGGGACAGGGGGGCCATGAGCAGTTCTTC,CASSPGQGGHEQFF
TRBD1,-,TRBV4-3,TRBJ1-4,TGCGCCAGCAGCCAAGCTCCGGGACAGGGTTCGACTAATGAAAAACTGTTTTTT,CASSQAPGQGSTNEKLFF
TRBD2,-,TRBV7-2,TRBJ2-7,TGTGCCAGCAGCTTAGCTAGCGGGGGGACCTCCTACGAGCAGTACTTC,CASSLASGGTSYEQYF
TRBD1,-,TRBV29-1,TRBJ1-4,TGCAGCGCGGGAGGACAGGTTAATGAAAAACTGTTTTTT,CSAGGQVNEKLFF
-,-,TRBV28,TRBJ1-2,TGTGCCAGCAGTTTGGGCAGAAAATATGGCTACACCTTC,CASSLGRKYGYTF
-,-,TRBV2,TRBJ2-2,TGTGCCAGCGTAACTAGCCAGGCCGGGGAGCTGTTTTTT,CASVTSQAGELFF
TRBD1,-,TRBV9,TRBJ1-3,TGTGCCAGCAGCATATCGACAGGGGATGCTGGAAACACCATATATTTT,CASSISTGDAGNTIYF
TRBD1,few,TRBV3-1/TRBV3-2,TRBJ1-2,TGTGCCAGCAGCCTCCCAACAGGGGGTAGTGAGGGCTACACCTTC,CASSLPTGGSEGYTF
TRBD2,-,TRBV5-6,TRBJ2-7,TGTGCCAGCAGCTTGCCCGGGACTAGCGGTTCTTCCCCGTACTTC,CASSLPGTSGSSPYF
-,-,TRBV29-1,TRBJ2-7,TGCAGCGTTCGGGGAACGACCTACGAGCAGTACTTC,CSVRGTTYEQYF